The 5 T cell receptor beta chains in this list originate from one sample, sequenced in a study of CD8+CD57+ T cells in acquired aplastic anemia (dated by TCRdb to 2016 to 2019). For sequencing, an Illumina HiSeq 2000 was employed. Profiling of TCR beta VDJ combinations and CDR3 sequences used genomic DNA as the template. In TCRdb, the public reads were trimmed at Q25 with fastp and aligned with MiXCR, with productive beta chains retained. A single entry per CDR3 protein holds the most common genes and DNA from its merged rows. Recorded for this sample are hundreds of thousands of distinct CDR3 sequences; 65% to 80% of them occurred a single time. The ten largest clones represent 4% of the sample. The sequenced sample consisted of sorted CD4+, CD8+, or CD8+CD57+ T cells (not recorded which) from PBMCs. The origin of the receptors is a human donor in good health, serving as a control.

The V gene is TRBV15, the J gene TRBJ1-6; D may be TRBD1 (6 bases). The V gene's germline CDR1 is LNHNV and CDR2 YYDKDF (reference sequence). V dropped 4 bases and J dropped 7 bases, with 17 bases sitting between them. The CDR3 loop spans 16 amino acids. This CDR3 reads CATSTDRNMKNSPLHF. CDR3 nucleotide sequence: TGTGCCACCAGCACAGACAGGAACATGAAAAATTCACCCCTCCACTTT.

J is TRBJ2-7 and V is TRBV20-1; D gene uncertain. Germline V gene lookup returns CDR1 DFQATT and CDR2 SNEGSKA (reference sequence). Trimming pared 3 bases from V and 4 bases from J, leaving 13 bases between. The CDR3 length is 13 residues. In DNA form, the CDR3 reads TGCAGTGCTAGGGCTGCAAATAATTACGAGCAGTACTTC. Its translation: CSARAANNYEQYF.

The sample holds one count of this clonotype. The CDR3 end shows no conserved phenylalanine or tryptophan, and so a read error is likely. Because the CDR3's place on the DNA is in doubt, the DNA is left out and the CDR3 is given as listed by TCRdb. J is TRBJ1-1 and V is TRBV7-2; the table names TRBD1, a call not compared with the DNA. The CDR3 length is 13 residues, termini included. CDR1 and CDR2 (germline): SGHTA, FQGNSA. The CDR3 loop reads CASSVGPDGYTFG.

The chain employs TRBV20-1 and TRBJ2-5; D is unclear. The ends were cut back, 0 bases at V and 5 bases at J, with 13 bases in the middle. The CDR3 extends over 14 amino acids. Per the germline V gene, CDR1 is DFQATT and CDR2 is SNEGSKA (reference sequence). The CDR3 loop reads CSARDPRKHETQYF. CDR3 DNA sequence: TGCAGTGCTAGAGATCCCAGGAAGCATGAGACCCAGTACTTC.

This clonotype was seen at least ten times. CDR3 nucleotides: TGTGCCAGCAGCCCCGAATGGGCCACCTCGTCGGAGGGCTACACCTTC. Amino acids: CASSPEWATSSEGYTF. The rearrangement joins TRBV7-8 to TRBJ1-2, with D unresolved. The CDR3 spans 16 residues. V dropped 5 bases and J dropped 8 bases, with 24 bases sitting between them. CDR1 is SGHVS and CDR2 is FQNEAQ in the germline V gene.